What follows is one TCR beta chain and its context. Its antigen has not been determined. Base qualities are not provided; no much larger clone lies one nucleotide away. The CDR3 goes from the cysteine to the phenylalanine over 17 residues. Only the CDR3 portion is preserved as DNA: 51 bases, with reading frame beginning at the first base. Ends trimmed: V by 4 bases, J by 3 bases; bases unmatched to a gene: 8. CDR1 and CDR2, looked up from the germline V gene, are LGHNA and YSLEER. Receptors were amplified or captured by the immunoSEQ multiplex PCR assay. For the multiplex PCR, a mixture combining 60 forward primers for TCR Vbeta segments and 13 reverse primers for TCR Jbeta segments was used. The CDR3 region of rearranged TCR beta genes was amplified from genomic DNA with a multiplex PCR assay. Amplified TCR beta libraries were sequenced as 87-base-pair reads on the Illumina HiSeq System. As for the authors' bioinformatics: A later analysis tallied 75 million to 95 million unique TCR beta chains across the 666 repertoires, and approximately 12 million of those chains were shared by two or more donors. To remove PCR and sequencing errors, raw reads were error-corrected and collapsed into unique sequences using a nearest-neighbor algorithm that merged closely related sequences. Alignment of CDR3 sequences to IMGT reference sequences was used to assign V, D and J gene segments. For a sequence to be retained, a match of at least six nucleotides was required to both a V gene segment and a J gene segment. Rearrangements were classified as productive when the CDR3 lacked stop codons and remained in frame with V and J, and all other rearrangements were classified as non-productive. Following IMGT convention, CDR3 was defined as the stretch from the second conserved V-encoded cysteine to the conserved J-encoded phenylalanine. The earlier analysis of about 610 of the donors excluded sequences that lacked an unambiguous match to a single V gene segment. An earlier analysis of under 750 of the donors called V segments functional above 56.7% productive rearrangements and segregating when the between-donor standard deviation exceeded 5%. A statistical classification framework was built for diagnosing cytomegalovirus status from the catalog of TCR beta chain sequences. In a later analysis, V and J genes were assigned by comparing TCR nucleotide sequences against IMGT/GENE-DB human TR gene sequences. A later analysis assigned CDR3 sequences and most-parsimonious VDJ recombination scenarios with the TCRdist pipeline. In a later analysis, each TCR beta chain was defined by its CDR3 amino acid sequence together with its V-gene family, and reads lacking a unique V-gene family were excluded. To address suspected cross-contamination and a sequencing artifact, a later analysis removed approximately 590 highly shared, low-generation-probability nucleotide sequences. A later analysis calculated a clonal expansion index for each public chain from normalized within-repertoire ranks of inferred template counts. A later analysis computed generation probabilities with a VDJ recombination model fitted to out-of-frame rearrangements, and checked the results against IGoR. A later analysis scored TCR-TCR, TCR-HLA and TCR-CMV co-occurrence with hypergeometric tests, applying a repertoire-size bias correction to TCR pairs. False discovery rates were estimated in a later analysis by permuting HLA or CMV assignments 20 times. In a later analysis, co-occurring TCRs were grouped using DBSCAN, and TCRdist sequence similarity was added for clustering within HLA-allele-positive subsets. For co-occurrence clustering, repertoires with fewer than 30,000 or more than 120,000 public chains were excluded, along with five or six repertoires with anomalous nucleotide sharing. In its TCRdb copy, this immuneACCESS table keeps in-frame sequences only and misses some clones. Where compared with another copy, unresolved V genes explain less than half of these, and the others have no known cause. V, J and clone size are those of that table, while D and trimming were read from the DNA. Present in this sample are under 200,000 clones, roughly 85% of which were seen just once. The ten largest account for under 0.75% of the sample.

The cohort was made up of under 800 healthy bone marrow donors. Cohort members were all nominally healthy when sampled, although unrecorded immune exposures were likely present. The donor was CMV seronegative and was included in the group of 352 seronegative cohort members. A peripheral blood sample was collected from each donor, and TCR beta sequencing was performed on peripheral blood mononuclear cells. Genomic DNA was extracted from the blood cell samples with the Qiagen DNeasy Blood Extraction Kit. This specimen comes from a study of cytomegalovirus exposure and HLA in healthy donors (dated by TCRdb to the late 2010s). At the level of the whole study: According to an earlier analysis of a few hundred of the donors, about 179 million T cells yielded 90 million to 130 million unique TCR beta sequences and 276 Gb of sequence data. A handful of DR-DQ haplotypes were handled as single units for association and clustering because linkage in the cohort was strong. All discovery cohort repertoires had been generated on a single sequencing platform. In an earlier analysis of 587 of the donors, high-throughput TCR beta sequencing was used to judge whether each TCR beta V gene segment behaved as functional or pseudogenic. The study was designed to test whether signatures of past pathogen exposure could be identified by cataloging public T cell receptors. Of the 398 genotyped donors, roughly 80% fell in the genetic ancestry cluster associated with self-reported Caucasian donors. A later analysis re-analyzed previously published TCR beta repertoires from about 730 donors and added high-resolution HLA genotyping to study TCR occurrence patterns. An early release that covered around 590 HLA-typed donors contained about 300 gigabases of sequencing data and 70 million to 100 million unique TCR sequences. A later genetic analysis used genome-wide SNP genotypes for about 65% of the roughly 700 donors, treating that subset as a discovery cohort. To predict cytomegalovirus infection status, the study brought together high-throughput TCR immunosequencing, statistical association of individual TCRs with disease status, and machine learning. The study used immunosequencing to profile the T cell repertoires of approximately 640 subjects and linked those repertoires to cytomegalovirus serostatus. A separate validation cohort of over 95 different subjects was used in addition to the approximately 640-subject first cohort. Among over 350 genotyped donors of the cohort, an average of around 240,000 unique TCR beta nucleotide sequences were sequenced per donor, roughly a sixth of them non-productive. Donor age, sex, ethnicity and CMV serostatus were compiled alongside the repertoire data. The number of donors typed differed by locus, with roughly 620-630 for A, B, C, DRB1 and DQB1, around 500 for DQA1, 600 to 610 for DPA1, and some 440 for DPB1. The later analysis used no new phenotypic data to find candidate immune exposures, relying instead on TCR beta sequences and their occurrence across donors. HLA typing included class I and class II loci at four-digit resolution. Overall study results and their limits: Presence/absence analyses assumed roughly uniform sequencing depth across donors, an assumption that may not hold. The 87-base-pair reads could not distinguish some IMGT-functional V segments, including TRBV6-2 and TRBV6-3, so those segments were excluded. The classifier was reported to diagnose cytomegalovirus status with high specificity and sensitivity in both the original cohort and the validation cohort. A further reported finding was that TCR beta sequences accurately predicted the HLA-A and HLA-B alleles for most subjects in the first cohort. Linkage disequilibrium might explain the correlated functional status among segregating V segments, but an unknown experimental factor could not be excluded. According to a later analysis, parvovirus B19, influenza, CMV and Epstein-Barr virus appeared linked to several top co-occurrence clusters. While some public TCRs were present in many individuals, most TCR sequences turned up only very rarely across donors. According to a later analysis, TCR association rates differed among HLA loci, with DRB1 alleles showing the most associated TCRs and HLA-C alleles showing the fewest. Assigning TCR associations to individual alleles was difficult when HLA alleles, especially DR and DQ, strongly co-occurred. Compared with the approximately 670-donor mean, donors in an Asian-associated ancestry cluster had fewer N-insertions in productive TCRs, according to a later genetic analysis. The study gave a list of some 150 TCR beta chains associated with cytomegalovirus. The cohort was sequenced for TCR beta chains only, and without alpha or paired-chain data the features that could be detected were limited. A group of highly shared sequence variants was considered likely to be a technical artifact of the sequencing pipeline. CMV serostatus was the only immune exposure information available for the cohort. In vitro tests confirmed that a few of the cytomegalovirus-associated TCR beta chains recognize cytomegalovirus antigens. HLA typing was unavailable for some donors at each locus, so association tests used only the typed subset. An earlier analysis of approximately 570 of the donors showed that most TCR beta V segments appeared in productive rearrangements either about 87% or about 30% of the time, which broadly matched IMGT annotations. In a later analysis, most CMV-associated TCR beta chains were found to appear HLA-restricted, with HLA associations seemingly driven largely by CMV exposure. An association between a missense DCLRE1C variant and V-gene and J-gene trimming of TCR beta chains was found in a later genetic analysis and replicated in an independent cohort. In a later analysis, HLA-associated TCR beta chains showed more clonal expansion and lower generation probabilities than non-associated chains that were equally common. About 15 rarely observed V segments, including chromosome 9 orphons, were excluded from the earlier analysis of a few hundred of the donors because counts were too low. At a false discovery rate of 0.05, a later analysis linked approximately 18,000 TCR beta sequences to specific HLA alleles. The authors suggested that the approach could potentially be generalized to other disease states and immunological phenotypes.

The receptor comes from a woman aged 40 to 55 in good health and CMV-seronegative. This chain joins TRBV4-3 to TRBJ2-2; a stretch of 10 junction bases matches TRBD1. Sequencing input: PBMCs. The DNA reads TGCGCCAGCAGCCGAGGACGGACAGGGGGTTACACCGGGGAGCTGTTTTTT. This encodes CASSRGRTGGYTGELFF.